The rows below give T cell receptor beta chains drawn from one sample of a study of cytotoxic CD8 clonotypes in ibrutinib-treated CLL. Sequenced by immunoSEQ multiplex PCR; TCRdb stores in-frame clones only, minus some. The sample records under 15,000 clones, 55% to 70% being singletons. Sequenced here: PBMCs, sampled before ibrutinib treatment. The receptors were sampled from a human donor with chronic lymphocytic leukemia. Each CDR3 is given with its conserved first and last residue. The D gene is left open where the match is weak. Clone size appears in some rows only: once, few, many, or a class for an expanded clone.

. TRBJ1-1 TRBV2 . TGTGCCAGCAATACCTTTCTCTCCGAAGCTTTCTTT CASNTFLSEAFF
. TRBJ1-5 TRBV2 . TGTGCCAGCAGGGCCGTCCTTAGGAGCAATCAGCCCCAGCATTTT CASRAVLRSNQPQHF
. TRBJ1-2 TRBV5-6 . TGTGCCAGCAGCTTGGGCTCCGACTATGGCTACACCTTC CASSLGSDYGYTF
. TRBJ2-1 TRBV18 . TGTGCCAGCTCACCCGCTGAGGGGGAGCAGTTCTTC CASSPAEGEQFF
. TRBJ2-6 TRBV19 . TGTGCTACGGGATCTGGGGCCAACGTCCTGACTTTC CATGSGANVLTF
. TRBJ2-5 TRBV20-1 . TGCAGTACGACTAGTAAAGAGACCCAGTACTTC CSTTSKETQYF
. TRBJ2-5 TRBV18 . TGTGCCAGCTCACCGTACCAAGAGACCCAGTACTTC CASSPYQETQYF
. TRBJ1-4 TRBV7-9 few TGTGCCAGCAGCTTAGGGGGGCTCGGTCGAAAACTGTTTTTT CASSLGGLGRKLFF
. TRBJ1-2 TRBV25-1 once TGTGCCAGCAGCTGGGGAGACTATGGCTACACCTTC CASSWGDYGYTF
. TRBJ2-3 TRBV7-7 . TGTGCCAGCAGCTTAACCCCCCGAGGAGGGGATACGCAGTATTTT CASSLTPRGGDTQYF
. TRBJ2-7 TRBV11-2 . TGTGCCAGCAGCTTAGTTGGCGGATCCTACGAGCAGTACTTC CASSLVGGSYEQYF
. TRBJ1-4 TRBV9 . TGTGCCAGCAGCGTAGCCGGTCGATCGGATGAAAAACTGTTTTTT CASSVAGRSDEKLFF
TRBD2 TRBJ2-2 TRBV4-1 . TGCGCCAGCAGCCAAGATCCCGGACTAGGGGCCGGGGAGCTGTTTTTT CASSQDPGLGAGELFF
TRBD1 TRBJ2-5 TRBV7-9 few TGTGCCAGCAGCTCCCTGACAGGGAAAGAGACCCAGTACTTC CASSSLTGKETQYF
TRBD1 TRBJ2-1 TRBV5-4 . TGTGCCAGCAGCAAGGGCCGGGACAGATCCTACAATGAGCAGTTCTTC CASSKGRDRSYNEQFF
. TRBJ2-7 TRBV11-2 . TGTGCCAGCAGCTCCCTGAGCTTCCGGGAAGAGCAGTACTTC CASSSLSFREEQYF
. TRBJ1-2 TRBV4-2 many TGTGCCAGCAGCCAAGATCATGAGGGTTTCGGCTACACCTTC CASSQDHEGFGYTF
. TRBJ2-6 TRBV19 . TGTGCCACCCAGGTGGCCAACTCTGGGGCCAACGTCCTGACTTTC CATQVANSGANVLTF
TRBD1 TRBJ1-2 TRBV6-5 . TGTGCCAGCAGCTCGGGACAGGATTATGGCTACACCTTC CASSSGQDYGYTF
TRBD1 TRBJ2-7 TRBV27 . TGTGCCAGCAGTCCTCACCCCCAGGGGGTCCACGAGCAGTACTTC CASSPHPQGVHEQYF
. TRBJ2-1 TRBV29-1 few TGCAGCGTTGGCCGGGACGGCAAGGGAAATGAGCAGTTCTTC CSVGRDGKGNEQFF
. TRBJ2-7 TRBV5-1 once TGCGCCAGCAGCTTGGTGGACAGCTACGAGCAGTACTTC CASSLVDSYEQYF
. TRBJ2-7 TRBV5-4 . TGTGCCAGCAGCCTCGGGACACTCTACGAGCAGTACTTC CASSLGTLYEQYF
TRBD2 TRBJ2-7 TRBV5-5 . TGTGCCAGCAGCTTGTGGCTAGCGGGGAGCTCCTACGAGCAGTACTTC CASSLWLAGSSYEQYF
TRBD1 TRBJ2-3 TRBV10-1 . TGCGCCAGCAGTGAAGACAGGGGGGGCCTCGATACGCAGTATTTT CASSEDRGGLDTQYF
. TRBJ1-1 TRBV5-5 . TGTGCCAGCAGCCCGGGACTGAACACTGAAGCTTTCTTT CASSPGLNTEAFF
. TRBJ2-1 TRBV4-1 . TGCGCCAGCAGCCCCGGGGGCAATGAGCAGTTCTTC CASSPGGNEQFF
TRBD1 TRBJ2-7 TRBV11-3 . TGTGCCAGCAGCTTAGACACAGGGGGCGAGCAGTACTTC CASSLDTGGEQYF
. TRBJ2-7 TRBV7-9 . TGTGCCAGCAGCTTAGCGGGGGGACCGCAGGGGCAGTACTTC CASSLAGGPQGQYF
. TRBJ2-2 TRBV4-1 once TGCGCCAGCACCAATGGGGCAAACGCGAACACCGGGGAGCTGTTTTTT CASTNGANANTGELFF
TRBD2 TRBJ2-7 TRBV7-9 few TGTGCCAGCAGCTTACTGCACCTAATAGCGGGGGCCTACGAGCAGTACTTC CASSLLHLIAGAYEQYF
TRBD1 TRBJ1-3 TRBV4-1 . TGCGCCAGCAGCCAAAAAAGGGGGGAAGTTCCCGGGACAGGGAGTGACACCATATATTTT CASSQKRGEVPGTGSDTIYF
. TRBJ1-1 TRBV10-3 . TGTGCCATCAGTGTGCGGGTGAACACTGAAGCTTTCTTT CAISVRVNTEAFF
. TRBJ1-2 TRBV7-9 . TGTGCCAGCAGCTTAATACCAAGCGATGGCTACACCTTC CASSLIPSDGYTF
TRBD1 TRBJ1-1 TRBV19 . TGTGCCAGTAGTCCAGGACAGGGAATGATGAACACTGAAGCTTTCTTT CASSPGQGMMNTEAFF
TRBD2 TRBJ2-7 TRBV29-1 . TGCAGCGTTTTTTTAGCGGGCTACGAGCAGTACTTC CSVFLAGYEQYF
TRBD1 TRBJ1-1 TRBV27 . TGTGCCAGCAGTTTATCAACAGGGGCTCCTGAAGCTTTCTTT CASSLSTGAPEAFF
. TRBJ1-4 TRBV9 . TGTGCCAGCAGCGCCCGGATTTTTAGGGGGGAAAAACTGTTTTTT CASSARIFRGEKLFF
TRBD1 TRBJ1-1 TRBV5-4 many TGTGCCAGCAGCTTGGACAGGGGGCTCACTGAAGCTTTCTTT CASSLDRGLTEAFF
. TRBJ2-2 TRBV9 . TGTGCCAGCAGCGTAGACGGAACAGCGAACACCGGGGAGCTGTTTTTT CASSVDGTANTGELFF
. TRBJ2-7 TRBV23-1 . TGCGCCAGCAGTCATCCGGGTTCGGGGGTCCACTCCTACGAGCAGTACTTC CASSHPGSGVHSYEQYF
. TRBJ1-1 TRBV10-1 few TGCGCCAGCAGTGAGTCGATTGGGCCAGGGACCACTGAAGCTTTCTTT CASSESIGPGTTEAFF
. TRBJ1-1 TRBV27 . TGTGCCAGCAGTTTATTCCAAGGCACTGAAGCTTTCTTT CASSLFQGTEAFF
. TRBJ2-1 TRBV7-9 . TGTGCCAGCAGCTTTCTCCCGGGCTGGCATGAGCAGTTCTTC CASSFLPGWHEQFF
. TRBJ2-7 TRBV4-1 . TGCGCCAGCAGCCAAGAGAGCAGACTATACTTC CASSQESRLYF
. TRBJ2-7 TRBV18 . TGTGCCAGCTCACCGCCTATAGGGGGGTACTACGAGCAGTACTTC CASSPPIGGYYEQYF
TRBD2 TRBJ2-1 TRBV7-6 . TGTGCCAGCAGCTTAGAAAGCGGGGGCTACAATGAGCAGTTCTTC CASSLESGGYNEQFF
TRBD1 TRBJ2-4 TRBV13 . TGTGCCAGCAGGGGACAGGGGGGAGACATTCAGTACTTC CASRGQGGDIQYF
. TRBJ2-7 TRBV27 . TGTGCCAGCGCCTACAGGTTCGTCTCGGGGGAGCAGTACTTC CASAYRFVSGEQYF
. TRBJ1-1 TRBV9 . TGTGCCAGCAGCGTAAGCATGGGGGTTGTTGGTACTGAAGCTTTCTTT CASSVSMGVVGTEAFF
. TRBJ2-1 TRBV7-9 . TGTGCCAGCAGCTTAAGGGCAGGTGAGCAGTTCTTC CASSLRAGEQFF
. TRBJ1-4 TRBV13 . TGTGCCAGCAGCCTTCAGGGTTTAACTAATGAAAAACTGTTTTTT CASSLQGLTNEKLFF
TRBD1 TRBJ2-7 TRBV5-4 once TGTGCCAGCAGCTTGATGGGACAGGGGGACGAGCAGTACTTC CASSLMGQGDEQYF
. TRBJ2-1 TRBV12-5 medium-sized TGTGCTAGTGTTCCAGGGGCCTACAATGAGCAGTTCTTC CASVPGAYNEQFF
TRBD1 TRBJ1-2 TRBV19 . TGTGCCAGTAGCCCTCAAGCCGAGACAGGGCTGAATGGCTACACCTTC CASSPQAETGLNGYTF
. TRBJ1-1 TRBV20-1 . TGCAGTGCTAAGATAGACGCTGAAGCTTTCTTT CSAKIDAEAFF
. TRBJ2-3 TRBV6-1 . TGTGCCAGCAGTGAAACGTCGGTTAGCACAGATACGCAGTATTTT CASSETSVSTDTQYF
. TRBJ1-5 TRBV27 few TGTGCCAGCAGTTCCAGGGATGGTCAGCCCCAGCATTTT CASSSRDGQPQHF
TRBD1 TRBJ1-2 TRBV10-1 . TGCGCCAGCAGCTATACAGGGGGCTATGGCTACACCTTC CASSYTGGYGYTF
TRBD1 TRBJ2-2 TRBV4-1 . TGCGCCAGCAGCCTTTCCGGGACAGGGGGCACCGGGGAGCTGTTTTTT CASSLSGTGGTGELFF